These T cell receptor beta chains were read from a single sample in a study of blood T cell repertoires in COVID-19. The method was immunoSEQ multiplex PCR; TCRdb's version includes in-frame clones alone and lacks a portion of them. The profile covers about 210,000 clones, with 70% to 90% appearing a single time and roughly 0.69% taken by the ten largest. The sample was peripheral blood. The receptors stem from a man aged 35-49 years with acute or convalescent COVID-19. CDR3s include the opening cysteine and the closing phenylalanine or tryptophan. A D gene is named only where the DNA matches it firmly. The listing skips clone size in some rows; elsewhere it reads once, few, many or a size class.

v_gene,abundance,j_gene,d_gene,CDR3aa,CDR3nt
TRBV30,few,TRBJ1-1,NA,CAWSVPLTVTEAFF,TGTGCCTGGAGTGTTCCGCTAACAGTCACTGAAGCTTTCTTT
TRBV13,NA,TRBJ1-2,TRBD1,CASSLGGQGNFYGYTF,TGTGCCAGCAGCTTAGGAGGACAGGGAAATTTCTATGGCTACACCTTC
TRBV7-6,NA,TRBJ2-5,TRBD2,CASSFGLAGGKETQYF,TGTGCCAGCAGCTTCGGACTAGCGGGGGGGAAAGAGACCCAGTACTTC
TRBV7-8,NA,TRBJ2-7,NA,CASSPTGYEQYF,TGTGCCAGCAGCCCGACGGGATACGAGCAGTACTTC
TRBV19,NA,TRBJ1-5,NA,CASRPGTQGHQPQHF,TGTGCCAGTAGGCCCGGGACTCAGGGTCATCAGCCCCAGCATTTT
TRBV7-9,NA,TRBJ2-2,NA,CASSPEGTNTGELFF,TGTGCCAGCAGCCCGGAGGGGACGAACACCGGGGAGCTGTTTTTT
TRBV7-9,many,TRBJ1-1,NA,CASSSTPGVGDTEAFF,TGTGCCAGCAGCTCCACCCCAGGAGTCGGGGACACTGAAGCTTTCTTT
TRBV2,NA,TRBJ1-3,TRBD1,CASIPRGQGNTIYF,TGTGCCAGCATCCCCAGGGGGCAAGGAAACACCATATATTTT
TRBV18,NA,TRBJ2-5,NA,CASSSDGLRETQYF,TGTGCCAGCTCATCGGACGGACTCAGAGAGACCCAGTACTTC
TRBV2,NA,TRBJ2-5,NA,CASSEFSQETQYF,TGTGCCAGCAGTGAATTCTCTCAAGAGACCCAGTACTTC
TRBV6-6,NA,TRBJ2-7,NA,CASTRQGNEQYF,TGTGCCAGCACGAGACAAGGTAACGAGCAGTACTTC
TRBV3-1/TRBV3-2,NA,TRBJ2-1,NA,CASSQQEDGEQFF,TGTGCCAGCAGCCAGCAGGAGGATGGGGAGCAGTTCTTC
TRBV2,NA,TRBJ2-7,TRBD2,CATIGTTHSYEQYF,TGTGCCACTATTGGGACTACCCACTCCTACGAGCAGTACTTC
TRBV2,NA,TRBJ1-1,TRBD1,CASTGPTGSTVGTEAFF,TGTGCCAGCACCGGCCCGACAGGGAGTACCGTGGGCACTGAAGCTTTCTTT
TRBV5-1,NA,TRBJ2-5,NA,CASRDGGRETQYF,TGCGCCAGCAGAGACGGGGGGCGCGAGACCCAGTACTTC
TRBV11-2,once,TRBJ2-1,TRBD2,CASSSTGTSSDEQFF,TGTGCCAGCAGCTCGACCGGGACTAGCAGCGATGAGCAGTTCTTC
TRBV28,once,TRBJ2-1,NA,CASSLMAAYNEQFF,TGTGCCAGCAGTTTAATGGCGGCCTACAATGAGCAGTTCTTC
TRBV5-1,few,TRBJ1-2,NA,CASSPPPGLDYGYTF,TGCGCCAGCAGCCCGCCGCCGGGTTTAGACTATGGCTACACCTTC